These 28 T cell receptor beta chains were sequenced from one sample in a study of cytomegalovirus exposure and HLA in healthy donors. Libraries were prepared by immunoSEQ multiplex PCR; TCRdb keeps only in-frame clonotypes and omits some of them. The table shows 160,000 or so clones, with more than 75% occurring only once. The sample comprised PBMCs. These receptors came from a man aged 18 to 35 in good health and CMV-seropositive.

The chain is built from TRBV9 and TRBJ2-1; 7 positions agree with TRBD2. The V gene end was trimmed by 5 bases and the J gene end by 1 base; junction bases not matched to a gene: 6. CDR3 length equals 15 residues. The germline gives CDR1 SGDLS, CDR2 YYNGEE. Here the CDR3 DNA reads TGTGCCAGCAGTGCGGGCGGGAGTTCCTACAATGAGCAGTTCTTC. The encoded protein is CASSAGGSSYNEQFF.

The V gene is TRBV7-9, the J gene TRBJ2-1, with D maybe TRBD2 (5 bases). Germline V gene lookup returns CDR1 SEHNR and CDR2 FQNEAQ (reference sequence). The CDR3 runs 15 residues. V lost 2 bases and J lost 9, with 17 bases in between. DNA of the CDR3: TGTGCCAGCAGCTTAAGTCGGGGAACCACGGGTGAGCAGTTCTTC. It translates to CASSLSRGTTGEQFF.

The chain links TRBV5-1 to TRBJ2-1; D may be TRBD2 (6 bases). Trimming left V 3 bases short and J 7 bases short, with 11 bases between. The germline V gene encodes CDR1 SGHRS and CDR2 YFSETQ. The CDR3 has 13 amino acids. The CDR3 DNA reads TGCGCCAGCAGCTCCTTTCGGGAGAATGAGCAGTTCTTC. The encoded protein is CASSSFRENEQFF. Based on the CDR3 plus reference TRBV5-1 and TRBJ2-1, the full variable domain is KAGVTQTPRYLIKTRGQQVTLSCSPISGHRSVSWYQQTPGQGLQFLFEYFSETQRNKGNFPGRFSGRQFSNSRSEMNVSTLELGDSALYLCASSSFRENEQFFGPGTRLTVL.

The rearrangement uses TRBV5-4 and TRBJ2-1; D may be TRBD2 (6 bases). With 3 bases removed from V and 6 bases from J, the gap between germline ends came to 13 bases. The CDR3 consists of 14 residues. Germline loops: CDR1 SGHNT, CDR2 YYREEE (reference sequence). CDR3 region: CASSWGLTGNEQFF. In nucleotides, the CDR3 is TGTGCCAGCAGCTGGGGACTCACCGGCAATGAGCAGTTCTTC.

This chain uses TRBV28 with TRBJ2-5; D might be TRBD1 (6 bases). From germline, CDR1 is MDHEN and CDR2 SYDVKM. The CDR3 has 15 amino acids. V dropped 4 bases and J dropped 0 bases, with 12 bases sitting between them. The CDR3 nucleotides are TGTGCCAGCAGTTATTATCGGACAGACCAAGAGACCCAGTACTTC. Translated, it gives CASSYYRTDQETQYF. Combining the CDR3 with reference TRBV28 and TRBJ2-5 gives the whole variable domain DVKVTQSSRYLVKRTGEKVFLECVQDMDHENMFWYRQDPGLGLRLIYFSYDVKMKEKGDIPEGYSVSREKKERFSLILESASTNQTSMYLCASSYYRTDQETQYFGPGTRLLVL.

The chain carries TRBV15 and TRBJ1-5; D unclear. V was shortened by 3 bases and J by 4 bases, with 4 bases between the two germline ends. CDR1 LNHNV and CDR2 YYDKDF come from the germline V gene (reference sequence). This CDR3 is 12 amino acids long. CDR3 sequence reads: CATSRQNQPQHF. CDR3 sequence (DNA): TGTGCCACCAGCAGGCAGAATCAGCCCCAGCATTTT.

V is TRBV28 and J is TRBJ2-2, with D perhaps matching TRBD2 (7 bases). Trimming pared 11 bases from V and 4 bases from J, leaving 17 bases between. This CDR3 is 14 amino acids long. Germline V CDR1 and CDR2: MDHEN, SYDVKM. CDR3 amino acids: CAGGVQGSTGELFF. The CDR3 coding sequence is TGTGCCGGGGGGGTACAGGGAAGCACCGGGGAGCTGTTTTTT.

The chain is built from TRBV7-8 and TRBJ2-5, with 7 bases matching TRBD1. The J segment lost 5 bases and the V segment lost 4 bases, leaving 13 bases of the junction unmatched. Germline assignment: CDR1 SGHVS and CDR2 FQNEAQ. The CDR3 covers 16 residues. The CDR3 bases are TGTGCCAGCAGCTACAGGGGATCCCTCCCCGAGGAGACCCAGTACTTC. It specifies CASSYRGSLPEETQYF.

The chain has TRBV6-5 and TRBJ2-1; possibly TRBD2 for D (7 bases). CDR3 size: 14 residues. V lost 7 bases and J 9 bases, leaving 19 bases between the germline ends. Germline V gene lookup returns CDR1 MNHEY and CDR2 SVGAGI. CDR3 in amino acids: CASTDRGEGGEQFF. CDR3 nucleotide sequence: TGTGCCAGCACCGATCGGGGGGAGGGGGGTGAGCAGTTCTTC.

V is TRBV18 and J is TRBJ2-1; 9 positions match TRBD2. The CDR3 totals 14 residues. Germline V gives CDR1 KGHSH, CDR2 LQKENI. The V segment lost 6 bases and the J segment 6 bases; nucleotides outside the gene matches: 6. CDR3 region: CASSTAGGTNEQFF. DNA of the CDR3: TGTGCCAGCTCGACAGCGGGAGGTACCAATGAGCAGTTCTTC.

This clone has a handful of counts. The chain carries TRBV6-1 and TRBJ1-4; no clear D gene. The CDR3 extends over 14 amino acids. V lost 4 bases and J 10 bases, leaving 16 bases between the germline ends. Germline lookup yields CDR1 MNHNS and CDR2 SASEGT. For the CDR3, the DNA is TGTGCCAGCAGTGCACAGATTAATGATGGAAAACTGTTTTTT. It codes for CASSAQINDGKLFF.

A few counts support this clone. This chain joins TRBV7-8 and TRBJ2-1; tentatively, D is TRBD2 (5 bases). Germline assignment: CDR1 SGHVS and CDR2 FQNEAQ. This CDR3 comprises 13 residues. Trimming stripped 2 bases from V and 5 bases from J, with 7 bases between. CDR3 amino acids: CASSLRLNNEQFF. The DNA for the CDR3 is TGTGCCAGCAGCTTAAGACTAAACAATGAGCAGTTCTTC.

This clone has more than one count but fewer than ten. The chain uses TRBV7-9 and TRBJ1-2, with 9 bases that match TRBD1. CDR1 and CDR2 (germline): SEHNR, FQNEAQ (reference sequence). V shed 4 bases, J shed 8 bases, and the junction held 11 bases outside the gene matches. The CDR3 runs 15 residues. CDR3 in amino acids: CASSSPGQGFGGYTF. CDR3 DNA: TGTGCCAGCAGCTCACCGGGACAGGGCTTCGGAGGCTACACCTTC.

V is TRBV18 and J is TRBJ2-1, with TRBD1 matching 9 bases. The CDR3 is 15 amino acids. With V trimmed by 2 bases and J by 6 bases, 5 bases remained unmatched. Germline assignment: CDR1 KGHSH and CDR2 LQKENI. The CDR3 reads CASSPMTGGRNEQFF. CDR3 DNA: TGTGCCAGCTCACCAATGACAGGGGGACGCAATGAGCAGTTCTTC.

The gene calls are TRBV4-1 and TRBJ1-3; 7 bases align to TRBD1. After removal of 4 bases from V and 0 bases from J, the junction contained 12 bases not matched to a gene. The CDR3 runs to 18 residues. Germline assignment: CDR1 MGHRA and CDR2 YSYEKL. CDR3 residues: CASSRFPSQGVSGNTIYF. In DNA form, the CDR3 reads TGCGCCAGCAGCCGCTTCCCCTCCCAGGGGGTCTCTGGAAACACCATATATTTT.

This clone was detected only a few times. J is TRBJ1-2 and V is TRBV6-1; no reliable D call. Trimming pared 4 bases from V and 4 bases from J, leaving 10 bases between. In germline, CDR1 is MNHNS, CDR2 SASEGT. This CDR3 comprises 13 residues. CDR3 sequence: CASSGSDFYGYTF. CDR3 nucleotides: TGTGCCAGCAGTGGGTCAGATTTCTATGGCTACACCTTC.

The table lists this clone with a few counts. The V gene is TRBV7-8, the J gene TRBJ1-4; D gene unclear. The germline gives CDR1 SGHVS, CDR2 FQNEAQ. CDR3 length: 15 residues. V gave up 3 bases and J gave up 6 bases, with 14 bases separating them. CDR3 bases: TGTGCCAGCAGCTTGGACTCAAACGGTCATGAAAAACTGTTTTTT. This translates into CASSLDSNGHEKLFF.

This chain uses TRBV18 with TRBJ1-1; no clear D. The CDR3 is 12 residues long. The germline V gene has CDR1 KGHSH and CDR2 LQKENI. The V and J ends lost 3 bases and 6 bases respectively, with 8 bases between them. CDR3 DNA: TGTGCCAGCTCACCTGGCTTCGCTGAAGCTTTCTTT. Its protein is CASSPGFAEAFF.

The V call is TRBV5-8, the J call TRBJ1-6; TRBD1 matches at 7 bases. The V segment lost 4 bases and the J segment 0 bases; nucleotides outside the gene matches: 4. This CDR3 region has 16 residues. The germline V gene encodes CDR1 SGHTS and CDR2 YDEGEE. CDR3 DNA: TGTGCCAGCAGCGGGGGACAGAGCTCCTATAATTCACCCCTCCACTTT. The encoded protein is CASSGGQSSYNSPLHF.

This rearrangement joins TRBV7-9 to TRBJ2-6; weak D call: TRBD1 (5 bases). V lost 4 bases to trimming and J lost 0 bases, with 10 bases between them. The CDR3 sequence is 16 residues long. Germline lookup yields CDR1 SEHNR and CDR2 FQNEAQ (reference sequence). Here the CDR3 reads CASSSRQNSGANVLTF. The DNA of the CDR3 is TGTGCCAGCAGCTCCCGACAGAACTCTGGGGCCAACGTCCTGACTTTC.

The CDR3 bases are TGTGCCAGCAGCTCGACTAGCTTGGCCGGGGAGCTGTTTTTT. The encoded protein is CASSSTSLAGELFF. The chain uses TRBV7-9 and TRBJ2-2; 7 positions match TRBD2. The trim removed 4 bases at V and 6 bases at J, leaving 5 bases unmatched. The CDR3 sequence is 14 residues long. CDR1 is SEHNR and CDR2 is FQNEAQ in the germline V gene (reference sequence).

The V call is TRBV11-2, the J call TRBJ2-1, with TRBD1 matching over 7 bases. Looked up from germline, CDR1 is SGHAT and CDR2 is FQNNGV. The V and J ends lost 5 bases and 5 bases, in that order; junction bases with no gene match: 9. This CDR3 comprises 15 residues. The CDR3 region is CASSPGGRADNEQFF. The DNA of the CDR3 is TGTGCCAGCAGCCCAGGGGGACGAGCCGACAATGAGCAGTTCTTC.

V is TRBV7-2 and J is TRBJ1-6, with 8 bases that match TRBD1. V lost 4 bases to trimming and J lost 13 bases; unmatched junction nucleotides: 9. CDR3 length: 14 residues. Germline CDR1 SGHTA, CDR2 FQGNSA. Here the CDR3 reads CASSSDRGPRPLHF. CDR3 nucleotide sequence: TGTGCCAGCAGCTCCGACAGGGGCCCCAGGCCCCTCCACTTT. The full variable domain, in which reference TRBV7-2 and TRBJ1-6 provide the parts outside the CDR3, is GAGVSQSPSNKVTEKGKDVELRCDPISGHTALYWYRQSLGQGLEFLIYFQGNSAPDKSGLPSDRFSAERTGGSVSTLTIQRTQQEDSAVYLCASSSDRGPRPLHFGNGTRLTVT.

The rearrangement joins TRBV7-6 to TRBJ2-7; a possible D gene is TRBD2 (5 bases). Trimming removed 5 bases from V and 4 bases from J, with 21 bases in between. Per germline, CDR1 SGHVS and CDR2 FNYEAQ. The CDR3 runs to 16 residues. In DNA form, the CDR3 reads TGTGCCAGCAGCCCGACACGTATGCGGGCTCCTTACGAGCAGTACTTC. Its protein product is CASSPTRMRAPYEQYF.

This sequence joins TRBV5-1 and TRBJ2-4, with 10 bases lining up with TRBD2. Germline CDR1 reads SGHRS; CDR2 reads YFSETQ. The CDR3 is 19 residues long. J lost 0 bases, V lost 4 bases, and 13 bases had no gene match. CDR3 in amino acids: CASSPLIAGGSLAKNIQYF. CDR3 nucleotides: TGCGCCAGCAGCCCTCTGATAGCGGGGGGATCTCTAGCCAAAAACATTCAGTACTTC.

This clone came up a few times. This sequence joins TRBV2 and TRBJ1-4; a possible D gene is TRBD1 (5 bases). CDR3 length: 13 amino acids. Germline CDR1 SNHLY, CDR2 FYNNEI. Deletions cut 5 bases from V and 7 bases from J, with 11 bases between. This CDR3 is CASSSTVIEKLFF. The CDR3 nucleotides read TGTGCCAGCAGTTCGACAGTAATTGAAAAACTGTTTTTT. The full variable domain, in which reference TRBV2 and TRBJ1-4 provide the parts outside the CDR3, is EPEVTQTPSHQVTQMGQEVILRCVPISNHLYFYWYRQILGQKVEFLVSFYNNEISEKSEIFDDQFSVERPDGSNFTLKIRSTKLEDSAMYFCASSSTVIEKLFFGSGTQLSVL.

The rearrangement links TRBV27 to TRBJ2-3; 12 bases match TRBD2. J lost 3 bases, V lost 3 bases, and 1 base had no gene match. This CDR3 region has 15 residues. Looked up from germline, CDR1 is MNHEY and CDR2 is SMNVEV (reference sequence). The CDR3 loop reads CASSFLAGGTDTQYF. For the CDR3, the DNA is TGTGCCAGCAGTTTTCTAGCGGGAGGGACAGATACGCAGTATTTT.

The CDR3: CASSGTGVNQPQHF. For the CDR3, the DNA is TGTGCCAGTAGTGGGACAGGGGTAAATCAGCCCCAGCATTTT. V usage is TRBV19 and J usage is TRBJ1-5; 10 bases are a match to TRBD1. Per germline, CDR1 LNHDA and CDR2 SQIVND (reference sequence). With 5 bases clipped from V and 4 bases from J, the junction kept 2 bases outside the gene matches. The CDR3 contains 14 residues.